The 5 T cell receptor beta chains given below trace back to one sample, sequenced in a study of blood T cell repertoires in COVID-19. Only in-frame clones appear in the TCRdb table, and some are missing; sequencing was by immunoSEQ multiplex PCR. The sample includes roughly 50,000 clones, 75% to 95% of them seen just once. The sequenced sample was peripheral blood. These receptors were taken from a man aged 50-59 years with active COVID-19.

The chain carries TRBV6-4 and TRBJ2-1; tentative D call: TRBD2 (6 bases). V lost 6 bases and J 6 bases, leaving 18 bases between the germline ends. There are 15 residues in the CDR3. The germline V gene has CDR1 MRHNA and CDR2 SNTAGT. The CDR3 DNA reads as TGTGCCAGCAGAGATAGCGGTGCCCCCCGCAATGAGCAGTTCTTC. It codes for CASRDSGAPRNEQFF.

The chain carries TRBV19 and TRBJ2-5, with TRBD2 identical over 10 bases. The CDR3 has 16 amino acids. Germline V gene lookup returns CDR1 LNHDA and CDR2 SQIVND (reference sequence). V was pared by 1 base and J by 2 bases, with 4 bases of the junction left unmatched. CDR3 sequence reads: CASSIALAGVQETQYF. CDR3 DNA sequence: TGTGCCAGTAGTATAGCCCTAGCGGGAGTTCAAGAGACCCAGTACTTC.

The V call is TRBV30, the J call TRBJ1-1; D is perhaps TRBD1 (6 bases). This CDR3 has 15 amino acids. Looked up from germline, CDR1 is GTSNPN and CDR2 is SVGIG (reference sequence). The germline V and J ends were trimmed by 0 bases and 1 base, with 12 bases remaining between them. The CDR3 spells CAWSVLGTQNTEAFF. For the CDR3, the DNA is TGTGCCTGGAGTGTACTCGGGACACAGAACACTGAAGCTTTCTTT.

Regarding this clone: Other DNA sequences in the same sample also yield this CDR3. The chain links TRBV2 to TRBJ1-2, with D tentatively TRBD1 (5 bases). The CDR3 contains 14 residues. In germline, CDR1 is SNHLY, CDR2 FYNNEI. V lost 7 bases and J 4 bases, leaving 16 bases between the germline ends. The CDR3 is CASKGVGGSYGYTF. The CDR3 DNA follows: TGTGCCAGCAAGGGAGTTGGGGGGAGCTATGGCTACACCTTC.

The rearrangement joins TRBV6-2 or TRBV6-3 to TRBJ2-5; 7 bases agree with TRBD2. Germline V gives CDR1 MNHEY, CDR2 SVGEGT. J lost 2 bases, V lost 5 bases, and 11 bases had no gene match. The CDR3 sequence is 16 residues long. The CDR3 loop reads CASSPHDGTNQETQYF. CDR3 coding DNA: TGTGCCAGCAGTCCACACGACGGGACTAATCAAGAGACCCAGTACTTC.